This TCR beta chain was documented in a study of T-cell memory formation after mild COVID-19. Trimming removed 6 bases from V and 3 bases from J, with 9 bases in between. The CDR3 covers 12 residues. Germline values: CDR1 SNHLY, CDR2 FYNNEI. Whole-study results and caveats: Some responding clones appeared in pre-infection memory, suggesting cross-reactive memory joined.

This clonotype was detected many times. Its target is not known. TCR alpha and TCR beta cDNA libraries carrying sample barcodes and UMIs came from 5'RACE with constant-segment primers. TCRdb reprocessed the 5' RACE reads with MiXCR, giving one entry per CDR3 protein. The sample contains 100,000 to 150,000 distinct CDR3 sequences, approximately 5.9% of which appear only once. The clonotype comes from an adult woman who had mild COVID-19 (a few samples of this study predate the infection). Cell type and time point are not known. The sequencing sample was made of PBMCs or a T cell subset sorted from them (not recorded which). The V gene is TRBV2, the J gene TRBJ2-7; no reliable D call. The CDR3 is CASSASSYEQYF. DNA of the CDR3: TGTGCCAGCAGCGCCTCTAGCTACGAGCAGTACTTC.